These T cell receptor beta chains were read from a single sample in a study of PD-1 blockade in classical Hodgkin lymphoma. Libraries were prepared by immunoSEQ multiplex PCR; TCRdb keeps only in-frame clonotypes and omits some of them. Altogether about 46,000 clones are present, approximately 76% being singletons, with the ten largest covering 12%. Source: peripheral blood mononuclear cells (PBMCs), taken before the fourth cycle of nivolumab. The receptors derive from a human donor with classical Hodgkin lymphoma. Each CDR3 is given with its conserved first and last residue. The D gene is left open where the match is weak.

j_call d_call v_call cdr3_aa
TRBJ2-5 . TRBV7-9 CASSPDSFQETQYF
TRBJ1-4 . TRBV7-9 CASRGRGEKLFF
TRBJ1-6 TRBD1 TRBV5-6 CASSLATGPYSPLHF
TRBJ1-3 TRBD1 TRBV18 CASSPRTGDSGNTIYF
TRBJ1-1 . TRBV25-1 CASSELGALGNTEAFF
TRBJ1-5 . TRBV19 CASKGRFTFSNQPQHF
TRBJ2-7 TRBD2 TRBV19 CASKLSGTSGYEQYF
TRBJ2-1 . TRBV9 CASSVGVYYNEQFF
TRBJ2-1 . TRBV5-6 CASSSQGWLYNEQFF
TRBJ2-6 . TRBV11-3 CASSLWQGFTGANVLTF
TRBJ2-1 . TRBV5-1 CASSSGDEYNEQFF
TRBJ2-7 TRBD2 TRBV28 CASTPLGVAGAYEQYF
TRBJ2-1 TRBD2 TRBV9 CASSVEEREGGPAGNEQFF
TRBJ2-3 TRBD2 TRBV6-6 CASSLGLAGTDTQYF
TRBJ2-1 . TRBV4-3 CASSQDGIADNEQFF
TRBJ2-1 TRBD2 TRBV4-2 CASSQRGTGGEQFF
TRBJ1-1 . TRBV5-1 CASSLSGVTTEAFF
TRBJ2-2 TRBD2 TRBV29-1 CSVGTLAAGELFF
TRBJ1-1 . TRBV28 CASSLQNTEAFF
TRBJ2-5 TRBD1 TRBV28 CASSPRQGRRETQYF
TRBJ1-5 . TRBV4-1 CASSQYGHSNQPQHF
TRBJ2-5 TRBD2 TRBV4-1 CASSQFGLAGETQYF
TRBJ2-6 . TRBV2 CASSYGGSGANVLTF
TRBJ2-7 TRBD2 TRBV19 CASSIGPAGAYEQYF
TRBJ1-1 . TRBV5-1 CASSLEGRGTEAFF
TRBJ1-2 . TRBV28 CASSSLGRLYGYTF
TRBJ2-3 TRBD2 TRBV7-6 CASSLGLPTDTQYF
TRBJ2-1 . TRBV6-1 CASTVAVSYNEQFF
TRBJ1-3 TRBD1 TRBV6-6 CASSYWGDSSGNTIYF
TRBJ2-4 . TRBV5-5 CASGLIESGLAKNIQYF
TRBJ1-4 . TRBV2 CASSRKGLISEKLFF
TRBJ2-2 TRBD1 TRBV5-1 CASSGTGVDTGELFF